This record covers a single T cell receptor beta chain. Repertoires were generated with immunoSEQ multiplex PCR, while TCRdb's copy carries only in-frame clones and drops some. This sample has approximately 2,300,000 clones; around 93% occur once, and the top ten carry around 0.4%. Germline CDR1 is SSHAT and CDR2 is FNYEAQ (reference sequence). Unmatched junction bases numbered 5, after V lost 5 bases and J lost 0 bases. The CDR3 length is 15 residues. This sample was included in a study of shared clonotypes between healthy human individuals. Donors had no recently reported acute infections or vaccinations and were HIV-negative.

The gene calls are TRBV7-7 and TRBJ2-3, with TRBD2 matching 7 bases. Material: naive CD4+ T cells from PBMCs. Subset defined: CD45RA+ positively selected. This clonotype was sampled from a man aged 18 to 29 in good health. Some clones in this sample may be carry-over from other donors' samples. The DNA for the CDR3 is TGTGCCAGCAGCCCACTAGCGAGTAGCACAGATACGCAGTATTTT. Its translation: CASSPLASSTDTQYF. Supplemented by reference TRBV7-7 and TRBJ2-3, the full variable domain reads GAGVSQSPRYKVTKRGQDVTLRCDPISSHATLYWYQQALGQGPEFLTYFNYEAQPDKSGLPSDRFSAERPEGSISTLTIQRTEQRDSAMYRCASSPLASSTDTQYFGPGTRLTVL.